The text below deals with one T cell receptor beta chain. No antigen is known for it. PCR primers comprised 60 Vbeta and 13 Jbeta primers. Some clones are missing from TCRdb's copy, which holds only in-frame ones; the method was immunoSEQ multiplex PCR. The sample holds 100,000 to 150,000 clones. This entry is derived from a study of cytomegalovirus exposure and HLA in healthy donors. Study-wide results and limits: The productive fraction for most TCR beta V segments was about 90% or about 30% in an earlier analysis. A later analysis linked a missense DCLRE1C variant to TCR beta V- and J-gene trimming.

This CDR3 has 14 residues. CDR1 GTSNPN and CDR2 SVGIG come from the germline V gene (reference sequence). Unmatched junction bases numbered 2, after V lost 0 bases and J lost 4 bases. The V and J genes are TRBV30 and TRBJ1-5, with 8 bases that match TRBD1. Sequenced: PBMCs. This TCR was sampled from a woman in her thirties or forties in good health and CMV-seropositive. Here the CDR3 DNA reads TGTGCCTGGAGTGTAGGACAGGGAAATCAGCCCCAGCATTTT. This gives the protein CAWSVGQGNQPQHF.